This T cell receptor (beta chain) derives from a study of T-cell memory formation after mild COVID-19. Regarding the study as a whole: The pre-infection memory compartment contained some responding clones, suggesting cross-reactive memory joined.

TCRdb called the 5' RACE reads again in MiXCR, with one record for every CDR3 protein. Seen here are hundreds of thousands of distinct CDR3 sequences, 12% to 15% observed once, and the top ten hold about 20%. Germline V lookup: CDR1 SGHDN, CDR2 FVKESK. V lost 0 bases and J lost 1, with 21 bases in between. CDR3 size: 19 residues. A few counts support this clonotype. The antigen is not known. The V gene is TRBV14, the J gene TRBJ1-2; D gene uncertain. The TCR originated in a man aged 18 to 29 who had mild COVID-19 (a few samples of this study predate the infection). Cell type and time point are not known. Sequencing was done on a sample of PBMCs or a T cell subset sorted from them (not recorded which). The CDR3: CASSQDGPYTFNSNYGYTF. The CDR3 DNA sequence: TGTGCCAGCAGCCAAGATGGACCATATACATTCAACAGTAACTATGGCTACACCTTC.